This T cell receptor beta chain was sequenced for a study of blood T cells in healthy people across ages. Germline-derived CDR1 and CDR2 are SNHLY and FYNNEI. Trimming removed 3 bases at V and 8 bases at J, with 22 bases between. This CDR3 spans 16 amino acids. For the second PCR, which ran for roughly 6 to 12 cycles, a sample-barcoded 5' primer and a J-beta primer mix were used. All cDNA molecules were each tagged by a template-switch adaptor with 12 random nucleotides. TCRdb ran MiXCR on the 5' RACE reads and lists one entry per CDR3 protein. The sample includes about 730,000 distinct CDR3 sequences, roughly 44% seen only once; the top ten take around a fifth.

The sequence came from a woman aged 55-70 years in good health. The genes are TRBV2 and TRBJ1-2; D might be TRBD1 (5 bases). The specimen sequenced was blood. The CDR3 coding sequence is TGTGCCAGCAGTGATTTTGCTGGGGCGATAATCGGAGGCTACACCTTC. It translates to CASSDFAGAIIGGYTF.